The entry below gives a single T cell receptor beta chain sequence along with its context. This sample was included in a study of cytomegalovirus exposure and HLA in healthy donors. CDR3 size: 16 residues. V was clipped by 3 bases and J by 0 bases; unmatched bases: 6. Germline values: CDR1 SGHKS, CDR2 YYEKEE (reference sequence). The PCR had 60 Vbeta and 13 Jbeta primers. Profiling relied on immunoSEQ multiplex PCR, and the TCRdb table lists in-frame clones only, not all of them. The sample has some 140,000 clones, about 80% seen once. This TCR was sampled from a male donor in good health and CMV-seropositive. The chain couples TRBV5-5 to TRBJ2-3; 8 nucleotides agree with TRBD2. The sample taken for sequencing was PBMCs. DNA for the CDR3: TGTGCCAGCAGCTGGCGGGAGGCCCGAAGCACAGATACGCAGTATTTT. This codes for CASSWREARSTDTQYF.